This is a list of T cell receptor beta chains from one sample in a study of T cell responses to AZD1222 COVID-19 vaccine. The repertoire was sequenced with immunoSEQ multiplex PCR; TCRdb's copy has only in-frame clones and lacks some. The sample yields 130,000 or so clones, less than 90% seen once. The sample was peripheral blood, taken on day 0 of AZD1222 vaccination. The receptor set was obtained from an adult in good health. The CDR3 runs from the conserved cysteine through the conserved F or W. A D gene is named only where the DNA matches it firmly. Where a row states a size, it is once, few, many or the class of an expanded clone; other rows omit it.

DNA: TGTGCCTGGAGTGTAGGGGTGGGCTCCTACAATGAGCAGTTCTTC; CDR3: CAWSVGVGSYNEQFF; size: .; D: .; V: TRBV30; J: TRBJ2-1
DNA: TGTGCCATCAGTGAGTCGAGGGAGATAATCAATCAGCCCCAGCATTTT; CDR3: CAISESREIINQPQHF; size: .; D: .; V: TRBV10-3; J: TRBJ1-5
DNA: TGTGCCAGCAACGCAGGGGGTTCGAACACTGAAGCTTTCTTT; CDR3: CASNAGGSNTEAFF; size: .; D: TRBD1; V: TRBV6-5; J: TRBJ1-1
DNA: TGTGCCAGCAGTACCCGGGACGGTTCTAACTATGGCTACACCTTC; CDR3: CASSTRDGSNYGYTF; size: .; D: .; V: TRBV27; J: TRBJ1-2
DNA: TGTGCCAGCAGCCCCGAAATCAACTATGGCTACACCTTC; CDR3: CASSPEINYGYTF; size: .; D: .; V: TRBV13; J: TRBJ1-2
DNA: TGTGCCAGCGAAGGAGCAGGGTCGGTCTACGAGCAGTACTTC; CDR3: CASEGAGSVYEQYF; size: .; D: .; V: TRBV5-8; J: TRBJ2-7
DNA: TGTGCCAGCAGCCAAGCCCAGCCCTTCGGGCACAGACTAGCGCCCTACAATGAGCAGTTCTTC; CDR3: CASSQAQPFGHRLAPYNEQFF; size: .; D: TRBD2; V: TRBV3-1/TRBV3-2; J: TRBJ2-1
DNA: TGTGCCAGTAGTCATAATAGCGGGGGTCAAGAGACCCAGTACTTC; CDR3: CASSHNSGGQETQYF; size: .; D: TRBD2; V: TRBV19; J: TRBJ2-5
DNA: TGTGCCATCAGTGAGTCGAACAGGGGGCTGAACCAGCCCCAGCATTTT; CDR3: CAISESNRGLNQPQHF; size: .; D: TRBD1; V: TRBV10-3; J: TRBJ1-5
DNA: TGTGCCAGTAGTTACAGGGGCTGGAACACTGAAGCTTTCTTT; CDR3: CASSYRGWNTEAFF; size: once; D: TRBD1; V: TRBV19; J: TRBJ1-1
DNA: TGTGCCACCAGCCAAGGGACAGGACAAGAGACCCAGTACTTC; CDR3: CATSQGTGQETQYF; size: once; D: TRBD1; V: TRBV24-1; J: TRBJ2-5
DNA: TGTGCCAGCATCGCAGACAGGGCCCTTAATGAAAAACTGTTTTTT; CDR3: CASIADRALNEKLFF; size: .; D: TRBD1; V: TRBV6-5; J: TRBJ1-4
DNA: TGTGCCAGCTCACCTCTGCCCTCCCACGAGCAGTACTTC; CDR3: CASSPLPSHEQYF; size: .; D: .; V: TRBV18; J: TRBJ2-7
DNA: TGTGCCAGCAGCTTAGCCTGGGGACAGGACTCCTACGAGCAGTACTTC; CDR3: CASSLAWGQDSYEQYF; size: .; D: TRBD1; V: TRBV7-4; J: TRBJ2-7
DNA: TGTGCCAGCAGCTCCTTAGCCGTCGGGAGTGAGACCCAGTACTTC; CDR3: CASSSLAVGSETQYF; size: .; D: .; V: TRBV2; J: TRBJ2-5
DNA: TGTGCCAGCAGGAGGACAGGGATTGGTCCCGAAGCTTTCTTT; CDR3: CASRRTGIGPEAFF; size: .; D: TRBD1; V: TRBV6-5; J: TRBJ1-1
DNA: TGTGCCAGCAGCAGGGGACAGGGAGTCGATGAGCAGTTCTTC; CDR3: CASSRGQGVDEQFF; size: .; D: TRBD1; V: TRBV7-8; J: TRBJ2-1
DNA: TGCAGTGCTATCCGTCGGGAGACCCAGTACTTC; CDR3: CSAIRRETQYF; size: .; D: .; V: TRBV20-1; J: TRBJ2-5
DNA: TGTGCCAGCAGCCCCGGACACTACAATGAGCAGTTCTTC; CDR3: CASSPGHYNEQFF; size: .; D: .; V: TRBV11-2; J: TRBJ2-1
DNA: TGCGCCAGCAGCGGGACAGGGGCCCCTGAAGCTTTCTTT; CDR3: CASSGTGAPEAFF; size: .; D: TRBD1; V: TRBV10-1; J: TRBJ1-1
DNA: TGTGCCAGCAGCGTCGGAGGGGAGCCAGCTATCAATGAGCAGTTCTTC; CDR3: CASSVGGEPAINEQFF; size: .; D: .; V: TRBV9; J: TRBJ2-1
DNA: TGCGCCAGCAGCTGGGGTCCGGGGGACTATGGCTACACCTTC; CDR3: CASSWGPGDYGYTF; size: .; D: .; V: TRBV5-1; J: TRBJ1-2
DNA: TGTGCCAGCAGTTACCGACCGGGCCAAAACACCATATATTTT; CDR3: CASSYRPGQNTIYF; size: .; D: .; V: TRBV27; J: TRBJ1-3
DNA: TGTGCCAGCAGCCCCGGGACAGTCTCCTACGAGCAGTACTTC; CDR3: CASSPGTVSYEQYF; size: .; D: TRBD1; V: TRBV7-9; J: TRBJ2-7
DNA: TGTGCCAGCGGACCCAGGGAGATGGGAAATCAGCCCCAGCATTTT; CDR3: CASGPREMGNQPQHF; size: .; D: .; V: TRBV7-8; J: TRBJ1-5
DNA: TGTGCCAGCAGTGCCCGCCGCGGGACAGGGGGCCCCTACGAGCAGTACTTC; CDR3: CASSARRGTGGPYEQYF; size: .; D: TRBD1; V: TRBV6-1; J: TRBJ2-7
DNA: TGTGCTAGTGGTCCGATGGGGGTGGGACAGCCCCAGCATTTT; CDR3: CASGPMGVGQPQHF; size: .; D: .; V: TRBV12-5; J: TRBJ1-5
DNA: TGTGCCAGCAGCCCTAGCGGGAGTGAGTTCAGTGAGCAGTTCTTC; CDR3: CASSPSGSEFSEQFF; size: .; D: TRBD2; V: TRBV7-3; J: TRBJ2-1
DNA: TGCGCCAGCAGCCAAGAAGTAGGGTTGAACACTGAAGCTTTCTTT; CDR3: CASSQEVGLNTEAFF; size: .; D: .; V: TRBV4-1; J: TRBJ1-1
DNA: TGTGCCAGCAGTCTACCAGGGACTCCCTACGAGCAGTACTTC; CDR3: CASSLPGTPYEQYF; size: .; D: .; V: TRBV7-9; J: TRBJ2-7
DNA: TGTGCCAGCAGGGGTAACAGGGTCGTGAAAAACATTCAGTACTTC; CDR3: CASRGNRVVKNIQYF; size: .; D: .; V: TRBV14; J: TRBJ2-4
DNA: TGTGCCAGCAGTGGAAAGGGGATACACGAGCAGTACTTC; CDR3: CASSGKGIHEQYF; size: .; D: .; V: TRBV27; J: TRBJ2-7
DNA: TGTGCCAGCAGCTTAGGCGGTCAGGGGGTTCGAAAGACCCAGTACTTC; CDR3: CASSLGGQGVRKTQYF; size: .; D: TRBD1; V: TRBV7-2; J: TRBJ2-5
DNA: TGTGCCAGTAGTAGGAGCAGGGTATATGGCTACACCTTC; CDR3: CASSRSRVYGYTF; size: .; D: .; V: TRBV19; J: TRBJ1-2
DNA: TGCGCCAGCAGCCCCCAGGGAGGCAACACTGAAGCTTTCTTT; CDR3: CASSPQGGNTEAFF; size: once; D: .; V: TRBV5-1; J: TRBJ1-1
DNA: TGTGCCAGCAGCGTCTACTACGAGCAGTACTTC; CDR3: CASSVYYEQYF; size: .; D: .; V: TRBV9; J: TRBJ2-7
DNA: TGTGCCAGCAGCTTGGAAGGGACGTCTTACGAGCAGTACTTC; CDR3: CASSLEGTSYEQYF; size: once; D: .; V: TRBV5-4; J: TRBJ2-7
DNA: TGTGCCAGCAGTTACTCAGGGGTTACTGAAGCTTTCTTT; CDR3: CASSYSGVTEAFF; size: .; D: .; V: TRBV6-5; J: TRBJ1-1
DNA: TGTGCCAGCAGTTGGGGCCAGCCGAACACTGAAGCTTTCTTT; CDR3: CASSWGQPNTEAFF; size: .; D: .; V: TRBV7-9; J: TRBJ1-1
DNA: TGTGCCAGCAGCCAAGGGGACCTGGAGACCCAGTACTTC; CDR3: CASSQGDLETQYF; size: .; D: .; V: TRBV3-1/TRBV3-2; J: TRBJ2-5
DNA: TGTGCCAGCACCCCGAGGGAGCGTGGGAAGACCGGGGAGCTGTTTTTT; CDR3: CASTPRERGKTGELFF; size: .; D: .; V: TRBV5-8; J: TRBJ2-2
DNA: TGTGCCAGCAGTTTATCGAGAGGAGAGACCCAGTACTTC; CDR3: CASSLSRGETQYF; size: few; D: .; V: TRBV27; J: TRBJ2-5
DNA: TGTGCCAGCAGCCCCCTGGGGGGGGTTAGCAATCAGCCCCAGCATTTT; CDR3: CASSPLGGVSNQPQHF; size: .; D: .; V: TRBV14; J: TRBJ1-5
DNA: TGTGCCAGTAGTACCTCGGGACTAGCAGACCAGTACTTC; CDR3: CASSTSGLADQYF; size: .; D: TRBD2; V: TRBV19; J: TRBJ2-5
DNA: TGTGCCAGCAGCTTACATCGGTTGGGGGAGCAGTTCTTC; CDR3: CASSLHRLGEQFF; size: .; D: .; V: TRBV7-8; J: TRBJ2-1
DNA: TGTGCCAGCAGCTTGTTCCGAGGGGCCACGAACACCGGGGAGCTGTTTTTT; CDR3: CASSLFRGATNTGELFF; size: .; D: .; V: TRBV7-2; J: TRBJ2-2
DNA: TGTGCCAGCAGCTTAGGCGGGGGGCTCGCGGAGACCCAGTACTTC; CDR3: CASSLGGGLAETQYF; size: .; D: TRBD2; V: TRBV5-4; J: TRBJ2-5
DNA: TGTGCCAGCACGGGACAGGGGTTGAACTATGGCTACACCTTC; CDR3: CASTGQGLNYGYTF; size: .; D: TRBD1; V: TRBV2; J: TRBJ1-2